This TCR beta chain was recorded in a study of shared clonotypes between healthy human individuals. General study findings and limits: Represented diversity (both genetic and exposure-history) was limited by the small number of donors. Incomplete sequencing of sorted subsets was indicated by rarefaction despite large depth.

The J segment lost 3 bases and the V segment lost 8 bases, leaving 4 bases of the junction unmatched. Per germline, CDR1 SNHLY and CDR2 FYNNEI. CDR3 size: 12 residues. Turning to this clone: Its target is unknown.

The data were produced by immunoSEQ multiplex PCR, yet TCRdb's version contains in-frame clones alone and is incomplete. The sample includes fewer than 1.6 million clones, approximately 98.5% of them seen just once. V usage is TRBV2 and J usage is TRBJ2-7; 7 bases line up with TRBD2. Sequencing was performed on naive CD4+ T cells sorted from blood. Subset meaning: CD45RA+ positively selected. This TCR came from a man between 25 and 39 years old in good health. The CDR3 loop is CASQSGIYEQYF. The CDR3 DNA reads TGTGCCAGCCAAAGCGGGATCTACGAGCAGTACTTC.